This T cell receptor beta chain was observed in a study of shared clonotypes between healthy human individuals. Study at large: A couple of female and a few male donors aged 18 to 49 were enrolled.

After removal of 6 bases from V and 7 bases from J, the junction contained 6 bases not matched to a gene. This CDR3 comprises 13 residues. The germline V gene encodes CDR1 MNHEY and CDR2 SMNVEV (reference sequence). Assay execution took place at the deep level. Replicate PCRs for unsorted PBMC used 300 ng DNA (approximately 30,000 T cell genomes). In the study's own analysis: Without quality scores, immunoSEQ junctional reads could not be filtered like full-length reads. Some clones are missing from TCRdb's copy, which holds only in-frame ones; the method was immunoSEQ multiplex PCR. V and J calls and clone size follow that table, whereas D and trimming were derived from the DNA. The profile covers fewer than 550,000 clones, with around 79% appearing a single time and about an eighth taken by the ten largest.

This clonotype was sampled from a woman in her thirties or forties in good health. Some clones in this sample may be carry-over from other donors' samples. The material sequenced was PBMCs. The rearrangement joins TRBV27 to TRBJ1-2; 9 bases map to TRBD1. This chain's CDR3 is CASRLQGAPGYTF. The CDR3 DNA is TGTGCCAGCAGACTACAGGGGGCTCCTGGCTACACCTTC.